This TCR beta chain emerged from a study of T-cell memory formation after mild COVID-19. The study's findings and limits: Contracting clones from day 15 to 85 showed balanced CD4/CD8; later expanders favored CD4+. Several responding clones turned up in pre-infection memory, indicating that cross-reactive memory may have taken part. CD4+ clones that contracted lay mainly in CM and EM; CD8+ ones lay in EMRA.

To note about this clonotype: Its target is not known.

The TCR alpha and TCR beta cDNA libraries, bearing sample barcodes and UMIs, were generated by 5'RACE using constant-segment primers. TCRdb fed the 5' RACE reads into MiXCR, producing one record per CDR3 protein. The sample contains just over 400,000 distinct CDR3 sequences, less than 25% of which appear only once. This clonotype was sampled from an adult woman who had mild COVID-19 (a few samples of this study predate the infection). Cell type and time point are not known. The sample was PBMCs or a T cell subset sorted from them (not recorded which).

The CDR3 coding sequence is TGTGCCAGCAGCCAAGGACAGGGAAGGAACGAGCAGTACTTC. Its protein product is CASSQGQGRNEQYF. The V and J genes are TRBV14 and TRBJ2-7; 7 nucleotides agree with TRBD1. Germline V CDR1 and CDR2: SGHDN, FVKESK. This CDR3 region has 14 residues. The ends lost 1 base at V and 5 bases at J; junction bases unmatched: 5.